The 11 T cell receptor beta chains listed next were all sequenced from one sample in a study of T-cell reconstitution after alpha-beta-depleted transplantation in children. Unique molecular identifiers were used to barcode this TCRbeta library. TCRdb called the PCR reads again in MiXCR, with one record for every CDR3 protein. The sample has just over 950,000 distinct CDR3 sequences; under 30% are singletons. Sequenced here: PBMCs, mostly from graft donor cells, sampled 360 days after TCRalphabeta/CD19-depleted stem cell transplant. These TCRs come from a boy in the first two years of life who had a stem cell transplant for SCID, so the T cells may come from the graft donor.

This clonotype was detected a few times. The J gene is TRBJ2-1, the V gene TRBV9; weak D call: TRBD1 (7 bases). CDR1 is SGDLS, CDR2 YYNGEE, per germline. The CDR3 totals 15 residues. With 3 bases removed from V and 7 bases from J, the gap between germline ends came to 17 bases. CDR3 sequence: CASSETTGEVNEQFF. The CDR3 nucleotides read TGTGCCAGCAGCGAAACTACAGGGGAGGTTAATGAGCAGTTCTTC. Variable domain in full (rest from reference TRBV9 and TRBJ2-1): DSGVTQTPKHLITATGQRVTLRCSPRSGDLSVYWYQQSLDQGLQFLIQYYNGEERAKGNILERFSAQQFPDLHSELNLSSLELGDSALYFCASSETTGEVNEQFFGPGTRLTVL.

This clonotype was detected a few times. V and J are TRBV7-9 and TRBJ1-1; no firm D call. Trimming took 7 bases from V and 1 from J, leaving 16 bases between them. This CDR3 region has 15 residues. Germline V gene lookup returns CDR1 SEHNR and CDR2 FQNEAQ (reference sequence). CDR3: CASILWTNSNTEAFF. The CDR3 nucleotides are TGTGCCAGCATCCTTTGGACGAATTCGAACACTGAAGCTTTCTTT.

The chain recombines TRBV5-1 with TRBJ2-5; D call uncertain. Trimming removed 0 bases at V and 11 bases at J, with 11 bases between. Germline-derived CDR1 and CDR2 are SGHRS and YFSETQ. This CDR3 contains 12 residues. CDR3 amino acids: CASSLEGSHQYF. The CDR3 DNA reads TGCGCCAGCAGCTTGGAAGGGTCTCATCAGTACTTC.

The genes are TRBV6-5 and TRBJ2-5; D might be TRBD2 (6 bases). V shed 6 bases and J shed 7 bases, with 9 bases lying between them. The CDR3 loop spans 11 amino acids. Germline assignment: CDR1 MNHEY and CDR2 SVGAGI. CDR3 sequence: CASRAAGTQYF. The CDR3 region has the DNA TGTGCCAGCAGGGCAGCGGGGACCCAGTACTTC.

V is TRBV20-1 and J is TRBJ2-7; 13 bases are shared with TRBD2. Trimming at V came to 6 bases and at J to 2 bases, leaving 4 bases not matched to a gene. CDR3 length equals 14 residues. CDR1 DFQATT and CDR2 SNEGSKA come from the germline V gene (reference sequence). CDR3 residues: CSALGTSGTYEQYF. CDR3 bases: TGCAGTGCGTTGGGGACTAGCGGGACCTACGAGCAGTACTTC.

The V gene is TRBV20-1, the J gene TRBJ2-7, with D possibly matching TRBD2 (5 bases). Per germline, CDR1 DFQATT and CDR2 SNEGSKA (reference sequence). The CDR3 consists of 14 residues. V was trimmed by 0 bases and J by 3 bases, leaving 12 bases between them. The CDR3 spells CSARDVRGLYEQYF. The CDR3 DNA sequence: TGCAGTGCTAGAGATGTCCGGGGTCTCTACGAGCAGTACTTC.

The chain employs TRBV5-1 and TRBJ1-1; TRBD1 aligns across 7 bases. The trim removed 4 bases at V and 2 bases at J, leaving 11 bases unmatched. Germline V gene data show CDR1 as SGHRS and CDR2 as YFSETQ. There are 16 residues in the CDR3. CDR3 loop: CASSQNGDRTNTEAFF. The DNA of the CDR3 is TGCGCCAGCAGCCAGAACGGGGACAGAACTAACACTGAAGCTTTCTTT.

V is TRBV5-1 and J is TRBJ1-1, with 7 bases lining up with TRBD1. The CDR3 has 16 amino acids. After removal of 2 bases from V and 0 bases from J, the junction contained 7 bases not matched to a gene. Germline V lookup: CDR1 SGHRS, CDR2 YFSETQ. The CDR3 region has the DNA TGCGCCAGCAGCTTCGGAGACAGGGTTGTGAACACTGAAGCTTTCTTT. Translated: CASSFGDRVVNTEAFF.

The V call is TRBV11-2, the J call TRBJ2-1; D may correspond to TRBD1 or TRBD2 (5 bases each). The germline V gene has CDR1 SGHAT and CDR2 FQNNGV. The CDR3 length is 16 residues. V was trimmed by 0 bases and J by 3 bases, leaving 12 bases between them. The CDR3: CASSLDLGVIYNEQFF. Here the CDR3 DNA reads TGTGCCAGCAGCTTAGATTTGGGGGTAATCTACAATGAGCAGTTCTTC.

In this sample, this clonotype turned up a few times. For the CDR3, the DNA is TGTGCCAGCAGCCAAGTCCGCGCCACAGTCTACAATGAGCAGTTCTTC. Translation: CASSQVRATVYNEQFF. This rearrangement joins TRBV3-1 to TRBJ2-1; D gene uncertain. Germline values: CDR1 LGHDT, CDR2 YNNKEL (reference sequence). The CDR3 extends over 16 amino acids. The ends were cut back, 1 base at V and 3 bases at J, with 13 bases in the middle.

This clonotype was counted only a few times. This sequence joins TRBV29-1 and TRBJ1-1; weak D call: TRBD1 (6 bases). The CDR3 runs 14 residues. Trimming cost V 4 bases and J 4 bases, with 16 bases left between them. Germline V lookup: CDR1 SQVTM, CDR2 ANQGSEA. Here the CDR3 reads CSVAGENSGTEAFF. DNA for the CDR3: TGCAGCGTTGCAGGGGAGAATTCTGGCACTGAAGCTTTCTTT.